This T cell receptor beta chain originates from a study of CD8 T cells in ankylosing spondylitis. The germline V gene encodes CDR1 MNHNS and CDR2 SASEGT. Trimming took off 4 bases at V and 4 bases at J, with 11 bases between the two ends. This CDR3 contains 14 residues. Notes on the study in general: In the blood and synovial fluid of reactive arthritis, some motif variants had been previously reported. Disease-linked clones were reportedly significantly enriched in matched ankylosing spondylitis synovial fluid. Among TCR beta sequences, a motif of eight or nine highly homologous variants appeared characteristic of ankylosing spondylitis blood.

5'-RACE, quantitative and with molecular barcodes, yielded the TCR beta libraries. TCRdb ran MiXCR on the 5' RACE reads and lists one entry per CDR3 protein. The table has a few hundred thousand distinct CDR3 sequences, roughly 8% seen once. This clonotype showed up just a few times. The antigen is undetermined. This sequence joins TRBV6-1 and TRBJ1-5; D gene ambiguous. Source material: blood, either unsorted or a sorted T cell fraction (not recorded which). The clonotype comes from a male donor with ankylosing spondylitis. CDR3 region: CASSVGGKNQPQHF. The CDR3 coding sequence is TGTGCCAGCAGTGTTGGAGGGAAGAATCAGCCCCAGCATTTT.